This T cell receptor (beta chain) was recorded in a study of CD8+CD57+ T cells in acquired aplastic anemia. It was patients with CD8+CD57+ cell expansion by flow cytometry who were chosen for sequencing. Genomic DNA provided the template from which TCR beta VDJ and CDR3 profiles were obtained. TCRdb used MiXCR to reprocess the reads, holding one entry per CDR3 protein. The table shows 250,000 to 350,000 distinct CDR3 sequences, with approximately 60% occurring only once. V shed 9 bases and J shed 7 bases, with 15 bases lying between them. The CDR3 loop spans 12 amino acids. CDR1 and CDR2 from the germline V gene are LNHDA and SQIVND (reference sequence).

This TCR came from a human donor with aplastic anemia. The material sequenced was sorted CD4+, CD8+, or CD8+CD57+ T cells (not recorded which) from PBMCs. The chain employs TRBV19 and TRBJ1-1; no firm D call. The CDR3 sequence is CASIVGPSEAFF. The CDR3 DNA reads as TGTGCCAGCATAGTGGGCCCAAGTGAAGCTTTCTTT.